The 21 T cell receptor beta chains presented below share a single source sample, sequenced in a study of technical replicates of blood from four donors (dated by TCRdb to about 2017). Libraries came from the immunoSEQ multiplex PCR assay. Here the immuneACCESS table is served through TCRdb, limited to in-frame sequences with V and J called. Missing clones are a known gap in these copies; in checked studies unresolved V genes cover under half, and the rest lacks a known reason. In this sample the table shows 65,000 to 75,000 clones, about 86% of which occur a single time. The ten largest clones capture approximately 5.4% of the sample. Sample: PBMCs. The receptors were sampled from a human donor in good health. Some clones in this sample may be carry-over from other donors' samples.

The CDR3 DNA is TGTGCCAGCAGCCCGGACAGGGGACGAGAGACCCAGTACTTC. Its translation is CASSPDRGRETQYF. The chain carries TRBV7-3 and TRBJ2-5; 9 bases line up with TRBD1. This CDR3 has 14 amino acids. Losses at the gene ends were 5 bases for V and 4 bases for J; bases not matched to a gene: 5. The V gene's germline CDR1 is SGHTA and CDR2 FQGTGA.

The genes are TRBV7-8 and TRBJ2-5, with TRBD1 matching over 9 bases. Germline values: CDR1 SGHVS, CDR2 FQNEAQ. The CDR3 runs 15 residues. The V and J ends lost 7 bases and 5 bases, in that order; junction bases with no gene match: 11. This CDR3 reads CASTEQGAGSETQYF. The CDR3 DNA is TGTGCCAGCACCGAACAGGGGGCGGGCAGTGAGACCCAGTACTTC.

The chain couples TRBV9 to TRBJ2-7; D is ambiguous. Germline values: CDR1 SGDLS, CDR2 YYNGEE. The CDR3 is made up of 13 amino acids. Deletions cut 0 bases from V and 6 bases from J, with 10 bases between. CDR3 region: CASSVAFSGEQYF. The DNA of the CDR3 is TGTGCCAGCAGCGTAGCCTTTTCGGGCGAGCAGTACTTC.

In its sample, this clone was seen once. This sequence joins TRBV5-1 and TRBJ2-7, with 8 bases fitting TRBD2. V trimming: 0 bases; J trimming: 2 bases; junction bases outside the gene matches: 7. Germline V gene sequence: CDR1 SGHRS, CDR2 YFSETQ. This CDR3 is 16 amino acids long. This CDR3 is CASSLGVSGDPYEQYF. Here the CDR3 DNA reads TGCGCCAGCAGCTTGGGCGTTAGCGGGGACCCCTACGAGCAGTACTTC.

The chain combines TRBV18 with TRBJ1-1; no firm D call. The CDR3 is 13 residues long. Trimming shortened V by 6 bases and J by 3 bases, and 11 bases separated the two germline ends. Germline V gene lookup returns CDR1 KGHSH and CDR2 LQKENI. CDR3 sequence (DNA): TGTGCCAGCTCCCTCGTTTCGGACACTGAAGCTTTCTTT. Its protein is CASSLVSDTEAFF.

The chain employs TRBV11-3 and TRBJ2-1, with D tentatively TRBD1 (6 bases). This CDR3 has 15 residues. Germline V gives CDR1 SGHNT, CDR2 YENEEA. Trimming cost V 3 bases and J 4 bases, with 13 bases left between them. The CDR3 sequence: CASSFADRGYNEQFF. The CDR3 nucleotides are TGTGCCAGCAGCTTCGCGGACAGAGGATACAATGAGCAGTTCTTC.

The chain uses TRBV4-3 and TRBJ1-1; a possible D gene is TRBD1 (5 bases). V was cut by 4 bases and J by 1 base, with 19 bases left in between. Germline loops: CDR1 LGHNA, CDR2 YSLEER. The CDR3 is 17 residues long. The CDR3 is CASSPLSRGGENTEAFF. The CDR3 DNA sequence: TGCGCCAGCAGCCCTCTGTCAAGGGGCGGTGAGAACACTGAAGCTTTCTTT.

This clone has just one count. The gene calls are TRBV7-9 and TRBJ2-3; D gene ambiguous. This CDR3 is built from 11 residues. V was clipped by 5 bases and J by 3 bases, with 3 bases between them. Germline V lookup: CDR1 SEHNR, CDR2 FQNEAQ (reference sequence). CDR3 bases: TGTGCCAGCAGCCAAACAGATACGCAGTATTTT. Translated, it gives CASSQTDTQYF.

About this clone: The same CDR3 arises from other DNA sequences in this sample as well. The V gene is TRBV6-5, the J gene TRBJ2-7; TRBD2 agrees at 13 bases. The CDR3 loop spans 15 amino acids. The trim removed 6 bases at V and 3 bases at J, leaving 5 bases unmatched. From germline, CDR1 is MNHEY and CDR2 SVGAGI. The CDR3 DNA reads as TGTGCCAGCAGCCCGGGACTAGCGGGATTCTACGAGCAGTACTTC. This sequence encodes CASSPGLAGFYEQYF.

In DNA, the CDR3 is TGTGCCAGCACCGCAGGCAGGCGACAAGAGACCCAGTACTTC. This translates into CASTAGRRQETQYF. This chain connects TRBV7-6 to TRBJ2-5; unclear D gene. This CDR3 is 14 amino acids long. The germline V gene encodes CDR1 SGHVS and CDR2 FNYEAQ. The V end was cut by 7 bases, the J end by 2 bases, with 14 bases between.

This clone was observed a few times. The V call is TRBV5-4, the J call TRBJ1-1, with D possibly matching TRBD1 (5 bases). Trimming shortened V by 1 base and J by 4 bases, and 23 bases separated the two germline ends. Germline CDR1 is SGHNT and CDR2 is YYREEE (reference sequence). The CDR3 contains 18 residues. The CDR3 nucleotides are TGTGCCAGCAGCTTGCTAACGCGCAGGGCCGGGGGGACCACTGAAGCTTTCTTT. Translation gives CASSLLTRRAGGTTEAFF. The complete variable domain, with remaining parts taken from reference TRBV5-4 and TRBJ1-1, reads ETGVTQSPTHLIKTRGQQVTLRCSSQSGHNTVSWYQQALGQGPQFIFQYYREEENGRGNFPPRFSGLQFPNYSSELNVNALELDDSALYLCASSLLTRRAGGTTEAFFGQGTRLTVV.

The V gene is TRBV7-9, the J gene TRBJ2-6; no clear D. V lost 3 bases and J 0 bases, leaving 6 bases between the germline ends. The CDR3 extends over 15 amino acids. The germline CDR1 and CDR2 sequences are SEHNR and FQNEAQ (reference sequence). The CDR3 DNA follows: TGTGCCAGCAGCTTCACAGTCTCTGGGGCCAACGTCCTGACTTTC. Translation gives CASSFTVSGANVLTF.

This rearrangement joins TRBV9 to TRBJ2-3, with D maybe TRBD2 (7 bases). The CDR3 contains 15 residues. Trimming shortened V by 4 bases and J by 4 bases, and 16 bases separated the two germline ends. Looked up from germline, CDR1 is SGDLS and CDR2 is YYNGEE. Here the CDR3 reads CASSQWGGASDTQYF. The CDR3 region has the DNA TGTGCCAGCAGCCAATGGGGGGGGGCTTCAGATACGCAGTATTTT. The full variable domain, with the rest looked up from reference TRBV9 and TRBJ2-3, is DSGVTQTPKHLITATGQRVTLRCSPRSGDLSVYWYQQSLDQGLQFLIQYYNGEERAKGNILERFSAQQFPDLHSELNLSSLELGDSALYFCASSQWGGASDTQYFGPGTRLTVL.

The rearrangement links TRBV7-9 to TRBJ2-2, with D tentatively TRBD2 (6 bases). V was pared by 3 bases and J by 3 bases, with 11 bases between. The CDR3 is 15 amino acids. CDR1 and CDR2 from the germline V gene are SEHNR and FQNEAQ (reference sequence). The CDR3, as DNA: TGTGCCAGCAGCTTCGGGGGAGTATACACCGGGGAGCTGTTTTTT. Its protein is CASSFGGVYTGELFF.

The chain has TRBV19 and TRBJ1-1; D is ambiguous. CDR1 is LNHDA and CDR2 is SQIVND in the germline V gene (reference sequence). V was trimmed by 3 bases and J by 1 base, leaving 9 bases between them. The CDR3 is 14 amino acids. The CDR3 spells CASSIRSKNTEAFF. The CDR3 DNA sequence: TGTGCCAGTAGTATCCGGTCCAAGAACACTGAAGCTTTCTTT. Combining the CDR3 with reference TRBV19 and TRBJ1-1 gives the whole variable domain DGGITQSPKYLFRKEGQNVTLSCEQNLNHDAMYWYRQDPGQGLRLIYYSQIVNDFQKGDIAEGYSVSREKKESFPLTVTSAQKNPTAFYLCASSIRSKNTEAFFGQGTRLTVV.

Here the CDR3 reads CASSSGLAENQETQYF. The CDR3, as DNA: TGTGCCAGCAGTTCGGGACTAGCCGAGAACCAAGAGACCCAGTACTTC. The rearrangement uses TRBV6-5 and TRBJ2-5; 9 bases align to TRBD2. CDR3 length: 16 amino acids. J lost 0 bases, V lost 4 bases, and 6 bases had no gene match. Germline lookup yields CDR1 MNHEY and CDR2 SVGAGI.

CDR3: CASSFDSNEKLFF. The CDR3 DNA reads as TGTGCCAGCAGCTTCGACAGTAATGAAAAACTGTTTTTT. The chain combines TRBV7-6 with TRBJ1-4, with a tentative D call TRBD1 (5 bases). With 3 bases removed from V and 4 bases from J, the gap between germline ends came to 6 bases. Germline loops: CDR1 SGHVS, CDR2 FNYEAQ. The CDR3 consists of 13 residues.

CDR3 bases: TGTGCCAGCAGCCCCCAGGGACTAGCGGGGGACGAGCAGTACTTC. Protein product: CASSPQGLAGDEQYF. The gene calls are TRBV7-2 and TRBJ2-7; 14 positions match TRBD2. The CDR3 is 15 amino acids. Germline trimming cut 5 bases from V and 5 bases from J; bases unmatched to any gene: 5. The germline gives CDR1 SGHTA, CDR2 FQGNSA. Combining the CDR3 with reference TRBV7-2 and TRBJ2-7 gives the whole variable domain GAGVSQSPSNKVTEKGKDVELRCDPISGHTALYWYRQSLGQGLEFLIYFQGNSAPDKSGLPSDRFSAERTGGSVSTLTIQRTQQEDSAVYLCASSPQGLAGDEQYFGPGTRLTVT.

This chain uses TRBV5-1 with TRBJ1-4; 10 bases align to TRBD1. Trimming cost V 4 bases and J 2 bases; bases outside gene matches: 5. The CDR3 spans 16 residues. Germline CDR1 reads SGHRS; CDR2 reads YFSETQ. The CDR3 coding sequence is TGCGCCAGCAGCAAGGACAGGGGGTTGACTAATGAAAAACTGTTTTTT. It yields the protein CASSKDRGLTNEKLFF.

The genes are TRBV5-1 and TRBJ1-2; tentatively, D is TRBD1 (6 bases). The CDR3 sequence is 14 residues long. Per the germline V gene, CDR1 is SGHRS and CDR2 is YFSETQ. V was pared by 4 bases and J by 5 bases, with 15 bases between. The CDR3 DNA reads TGCGCCAGCAGCACCGGGGACAATATTTATGGCTACACCTTC. This translates into CASSTGDNIYGYTF.

The CDR3 reads CASHPGPLTDTQYF. CDR3 DNA sequence: TGCGCCAGCCACCCAGGGCCCCTGACAGATACGCAGTATTTT. The gene calls are TRBV5-1 and TRBJ2-3; TRBD1 is a possible D gene (5 bases). The germline V and J ends were trimmed by 7 bases and 3 bases, with 15 bases remaining between them. CDR1 SGHRS and CDR2 YFSETQ come from the germline V gene. This CDR3 contains 14 residues.